The clone carrying this T cell receptor (beta chain) was seen only a few times. No antigen is known for it. A second PCR of 7 to 11 cycles used a sample-barcoded 5' primer and a J-beta primer mix. Each CDR3 protein gets one entry after TCRdb re-called the 5' RACE reads with MiXCR. The sample has 850,000 to 1,100,000 distinct CDR3 sequences, under 40% seen once. CDR3 length equals 14 residues. CDR1 and CDR2 (germline): SGHDT, YYEEEE. V was clipped by 3 bases and J by 4 bases; unmatched bases: 7. This sample stems from a study of blood T cells in healthy people across ages. General study results and limits: Changes seen in expanded clonotypes were possibly confounded by donor CMV status left unknown.

Material: blood. The TCR comes from a man between 18 and 35 years old in good health. The chain carries TRBV5-6 and TRBJ2-7; TRBD1 aligns across 7 bases. CDR3: CASSSPGQIYEQYF. DNA of the CDR3: TGTGCCAGCAGCTCGCCGGGACAGATATACGAGCAGTACTTC.